Presented here are 30 T cell receptor beta chains from one specimen sequenced in a study of blood T cell repertoires in COVID-19. Produced via immunoSEQ multiplex PCR; TCRdb's table is partial and in-frame only. The sample lists around 450,000 clones; roughly nine tenths were seen once. Sequencing was carried out using PBMCs or T cells enriched from blood (not recorded which). Receptors were obtained from a woman aged 18-29 years with acute COVID-19.

This chain connects TRBV4-3 to TRBJ2-6; D unclear. Between the trimmed V and J ends, which lost 0 bases and 4 bases, there was a span of 10 bases. The germline V gene encodes CDR1 LGHNA and CDR2 YSLEER. The CDR3 extends over 16 amino acids. DNA for the CDR3: TGCGCCAGCAGCCAAGATCGGGTTCCAGGGGCCAACGTCCTGACTTTC. Its protein is CASSQDRVPGANVLTF.

The chain has TRBV3-1 (or the pseudogene TRBV3-2) and TRBJ1-2, with a tentative D call TRBD1 (6 bases). This CDR3 spans 15 amino acids. V lost 7 bases and J 3 bases, leaving 18 bases between the germline ends. Germline CDR1 is LGHDT and CDR2 is YNNKEL (reference sequence). CDR3 DNA sequence: TGTGCCAGCACACCTGCGTTAGGGGGGGACTATGGCTACACCTTC. It translates to CASTPALGGDYGYTF.

The chain employs TRBV10-3 and TRBJ2-7; TRBD2 aligns across 11 bases. J lost 3 bases, V lost 4 bases, and 8 bases had no gene match. The CDR3 has 16 residues. The germline V gene encodes CDR1 ENHRY and CDR2 SYGVKD. The CDR3 loop reads CAISANLAGGLYEQYF. CDR3 sequence (DNA): TGTGCCATCAGTGCGAACCTAGCGGGAGGACTCTACGAGCAGTACTTC.

The rearrangement uses TRBV5-1 and TRBJ2-3; TRBD1 aligns across 9 bases. Germline CDR1 is SGHRS and CDR2 is YFSETQ. Germline trimming cut 4 bases from V and 6 bases from J; bases unmatched to any gene: 6. The CDR3 covers 14 residues. CDR3 loop: CASSPGQGKDTQYF. In DNA, the CDR3 is TGCGCCAGCAGCCCCGGACAGGGGAAGGATACGCAGTATTTT. Full variable domain (remainder filled in from reference TRBV5-1 and TRBJ2-3): KAGVTQTPRYLIKTRGQQVTLSCSPISGHRSVSWYQQTPGQGLQFLFEYFSETQRNKGNFPGRFSGRQFSNSRSEMNVSTLELGDSALYLCASSPGQGKDTQYFGPGTRLTVL.

The chain uses TRBV5-1 and TRBJ1-6, with 7 bases matching TRBD1. This CDR3 region has 17 residues. Germline V gene lookup returns CDR1 SGHRS and CDR2 YFSETQ. V shed 4 bases, J shed 5 bases, and the junction held 12 bases outside the gene matches. The CDR3 loop is CASSPIGTVGDNSPLHF. DNA of the CDR3: TGCGCCAGCAGCCCGATTGGGACAGTCGGGGATAATTCACCCCTCCACTTT.

This chain joins TRBV27 and TRBJ2-5; 8 nucleotides align to TRBD1. Germline assignment: CDR1 MNHEY and CDR2 SMNVEV (reference sequence). The CDR3 length is 14 residues. The ends lost 7 bases at V and 5 bases at J; junction bases unmatched: 9. The CDR3 loop reads CASKAGTGIETQYF. The CDR3 nucleotides read TGTGCCAGCAAAGCCGGGACAGGCATCGAGACCCAGTACTTC.

The chain employs TRBV9 and TRBJ2-5; no clear D gene. CDR3 length: 18 residues. The V and J ends lost 0 bases and 0 bases respectively, with 18 bases between them. CDR1 SGDLS and CDR2 YYNGEE come from the germline V gene. The CDR3 coding sequence is TGTGCCAGCAGCGTAGGCTACTCACTACGTGGGTACCAAGAGACCCAGTACTTC. Protein: CASSVGYSLRGYQETQYF.

The table lists this clone with a count of one. The chain uses TRBV27 and TRBJ1-4; no clear D gene. This CDR3 is 15 amino acids long. Trimming removed 5 bases at V and 1 base at J, with 11 bases between. Germline V CDR1 and CDR2: MNHEY, SMNVEV (reference sequence). The CDR3 region is CASSTAGGTNEKLFF. CDR3 nucleotides: TGTGCCAGCAGTACTGCCGGCGGAACTAATGAAAAACTGTTTTTT.

The CDR3 loop reads CASSVATGIAYEQYF. CDR3 DNA: TGTGCCAGCAGCGTAGCTACGGGGATAGCCTACGAGCAGTACTTC. The V and J genes are TRBV9 and TRBJ2-7; D possibly corresponds to TRBD2 (5 bases). The CDR3 runs to 15 residues. Trimming took 0 bases from V and 2 from J, leaving 12 bases between them. Germline CDR1 and CDR2: SGDLS and YYNGEE.

This clone was seen once. V gene TRBV6-5 combines with J gene TRBJ2-7, with 9 nucleotides matching TRBD2. Germline CDR1 reads MNHEY; CDR2 reads SVGAGI. V shed 4 bases, J shed 2 bases, and the junction held 3 bases outside the gene matches. The CDR3 extends over 14 amino acids. CDR3 amino acids: CASSWAGGPYEQYF. As DNA, the CDR3 is TGTGCCAGCAGTTGGGCGGGAGGGCCCTACGAGCAGTACTTC.

The chain employs TRBV7-9 and TRBJ1-2, with D perhaps TRBD1 (6 bases). The V end lost 5 bases, the J end lost 4 bases, and 11 bases lay between the germline ends. The V gene's germline CDR1 is SEHNR and CDR2 FQNEAQ (reference sequence). The CDR3 spans 13 residues. The chain's CDR3 is CASSPGTLYGYTF. CDR3 sequence (DNA): TGTGCCAGCAGCCCCGGGACACTCTATGGCTACACCTTC.

The chain employs TRBV7-8 and TRBJ2-3; 9 bases match TRBD2. The ends lost 3 bases at V and 2 bases at J; junction bases unmatched: 9. Germline V gives CDR1 SGHVS, CDR2 FQNEAQ. The CDR3 totals 17 residues. This CDR3 is CASSLLQRGVNTDTQYF. The CDR3 DNA is TGTGCCAGCAGCTTGCTTCAGCGGGGGGTGAACACAGATACGCAGTATTTT.

J is TRBJ1-1 and V is TRBV5-5; D gene uncertain. Deletions cut 4 bases from V and 7 bases from J, with 14 bases between. The CDR3 sequence is 13 residues long. The V gene's germline CDR1 is SGHKS and CDR2 YYEKEE (reference sequence). CDR3 protein: CASSIPLGGEAFF. The CDR3 DNA reads as TGTGCCAGCAGCATCCCCCTGGGAGGTGAAGCTTTCTTT.

J is TRBJ1-1 and V is TRBV5-4; D is possibly TRBD1 (6 bases). The CDR3 length is 11 residues. The V gene's germline CDR1 is SGHNT and CDR2 YYREEE (reference sequence). Trimming stripped 5 bases from V and 8 bases from J, with 10 bases between. The CDR3 bases are TGTGCCAGCAGAGCCGGGACAGAAGCTTTCTTT. Translation gives CASRAGTEAFF.

The J gene is TRBJ2-7, the V gene TRBV5-1, with 16 bases that match TRBD2. The V segment lost 4 bases and the J segment 7 bases; nucleotides outside the gene matches: 2. CDR3 length: 14 residues. Germline CDR1 SGHRS, CDR2 YFSETQ. The CDR3, as DNA: TGCGCCAGCAGCCTGGGACTAGCGGGAGGGGAGCAGTACTTC. Amino acids: CASSLGLAGGEQYF. The entire variable domain, with the rest obtained from reference TRBV5-1 and TRBJ2-7, is as follows: KAGVTQTPRYLIKTRGQQVTLSCSPISGHRSVSWYQQTPGQGLQFLFEYFSETQRNKGNFPGRFSGRQFSNSRSEMNVSTLELGDSALYLCASSLGLAGGEQYFGPGTRLTVT.

V usage is TRBV27 and J usage is TRBJ1-5; 10 bases agree with TRBD1. This CDR3 has 16 amino acids. Losses at the gene ends were 5 bases for V and 1 base for J; bases not matched to a gene: 5. Germline CDR1 is MNHEY and CDR2 is SMNVEV (reference sequence). The CDR3 DNA sequence: TGTGCCAGCAGTCCACAGGGACAGGGGAGCAATCAGCCCCAGCATTTT. Its protein is CASSPQGQGSNQPQHF.

The chain combines TRBV6-2 or TRBV6-3 with TRBJ1-5; possibly TRBD1 for D (6 bases). This CDR3 has 16 amino acids. CDR1 is MNHEY and CDR2 is SVGEGT in the germline V gene. V was cut by 4 bases and J by 0 bases, with 13 bases left in between. CDR3 sequence: CASSSIRGNSNQPQHF. CDR3 sequence (DNA): TGTGCCAGCAGTTCGATCAGGGGAAATAGCAATCAGCCCCAGCATTTT.

The chain carries TRBV5-1 and TRBJ2-2; weak D call: TRBD1 (5 bases). In germline, CDR1 is SGHRS, CDR2 YFSETQ. The CDR3 covers 16 residues. V gave up 3 bases and J gave up 3 bases, with 15 bases separating them. The DNA for the CDR3 is TGCGCCAGCAGCTCGGCCCCGCAGGGCGACACCGGGGAGCTGTTTTTT. Amino acids: CASSSAPQGDTGELFF. The full variable domain, its missing parts supplied by reference TRBV5-1 and TRBJ2-2, is KAGVTQTPRYLIKTRGQQVTLSCSPISGHRSVSWYQQTPGQGLQFLFEYFSETQRNKGNFPGRFSGRQFSNSRSEMNVSTLELGDSALYLCASSSAPQGDTGELFFGEGSRLTVL.

The V call is TRBV5-1, the J call TRBJ1-2; 9 bases align to TRBD1. The J segment lost 10 bases and the V segment lost 2 bases, leaving 6 bases of the junction unmatched. This CDR3 has 13 residues. Germline V gene data show CDR1 as SGHRS and CDR2 as YFSETQ. CDR3 protein: CASSFTGGEDYTF. Written as DNA, the CDR3 is TGCGCCAGCAGCTTTACAGGGGGCGAGGACTACACCTTC. Complete variable domain (other parts from reference TRBV5-1 and TRBJ1-2): KAGVTQTPRYLIKTRGQQVTLSCSPISGHRSVSWYQQTPGQGLQFLFEYFSETQRNKGNFPGRFSGRQFSNSRSEMNVSTLELGDSALYLCASSFTGGEDYTFGSGTRLTVV.

The chain uses TRBV10-1 and TRBJ2-1; 9 bases are a match to TRBD2. Losses at the gene ends were 5 bases for V and 2 bases for J; bases not matched to a gene: 4. The CDR3 consists of 15 residues. The V gene's germline CDR1 is WNHNN and CDR2 SYGVQD (reference sequence). The CDR3 loop reads CASSRGGGAYNEQFF. CDR3 in DNA: TGCGCCAGCAGTCGAGGCGGGGGGGCCTACAATGAGCAGTTCTTC.

The chain is built from TRBV5-6 and TRBJ2-7; 7 nucleotides line up with TRBD1. Germline values: CDR1 SGHDT, CDR2 YYEEEE. Unmatched junction bases numbered 5, after V lost 4 bases and J lost 4 bases. This CDR3 contains 13 residues. This CDR3 is CASSGDRRYEQYF. CDR3 DNA sequence: TGTGCCAGCAGCGGGGACAGAAGATACGAGCAGTACTTC.

This chain links TRBV25-1 with TRBJ2-5; 8 bases match TRBD1. Per the germline V gene, CDR1 is MGHDK and CDR2 is SYGVNS. V dropped 7 bases and J dropped 1; count of bases not matched to a gene: 8. The CDR3 has 15 amino acids. The CDR3 DNA is TGTGCCAGCACCCCGGCAGGGGGCCCCCAAGAGACCCAGTACTTC. Its protein is CASTPAGGPQETQYF.

This chain joins TRBV7-9 and TRBJ2-5; D is uncertain. The V gene's germline CDR1 is SEHNR and CDR2 FQNEAQ (reference sequence). Trimming shortened V by 4 bases and J by 1 base, and 10 bases separated the two germline ends. This CDR3 spans 14 amino acids. CDR3 coding DNA: TGTGCCAGCAGCTCCGAGCGAGTCCAAGAGACCCAGTACTTC. This encodes CASSSERVQETQYF.

This chain links TRBV7-4 with TRBJ1-5; 7 bases map to TRBD1. V lost 5 bases and J lost 2; bases outside the gene matches: 9. Germline-derived CDR1 and CDR2 are SGHVT and SQSDAQ. The CDR3 sequence is 16 residues long. The CDR3 protein is CASSRKTGIGNQPQHF. Written as DNA, the CDR3 is TGTGCCAGCAGCCGCAAGACAGGGATAGGCAATCAGCCCCAGCATTTT.

In its sample, this clone was seen once. The V call is TRBV27, the J call TRBJ2-7, with D perhaps TRBD1 (6 bases). The CDR3 runs 14 residues. The V gene's germline CDR1 is MNHEY and CDR2 SMNVEV (reference sequence). Trimming cost V 5 bases and J 4 bases, with 15 bases left between them. The CDR3 sequence is CASSRARTVYEQYF. Here the CDR3 DNA reads TGTGCCAGCAGTCGGGCCCGGACAGTATACGAGCAGTACTTC.

The chain recombines TRBV29-1 with TRBJ1-1; 8 bases line up with TRBD1. The V gene end was trimmed by 3 bases and the J gene end by 4 bases; junction bases not matched to a gene: 16. The germline V gene encodes CDR1 SQVTM and CDR2 ANQGSEA. The CDR3 totals 17 residues. This CDR3 reads CSVDRGTGRGLGTEAFF. CDR3 nucleotides: TGCAGCGTTGACCGCGGCACGGGCAGGGGGCTTGGCACTGAAGCTTTCTTT.

The table lists this clone with a few counts. The rearrangement joins TRBV5-1 to TRBJ1-6; a weak D match, TRBD1 (5 bases). There are 15 residues in the CDR3. Germline V gene sequence: CDR1 SGHRS, CDR2 YFSETQ. Trimming left V 4 bases short and J 10 bases short, with 18 bases between. The CDR3 loop reads CASSQSTGGESPLHF. In DNA form, the CDR3 reads TGCGCCAGCAGCCAATCTACGGGGGGGGAGTCACCCCTCCACTTT.

The gene calls are TRBV19 and TRBJ2-7, with 10 nucleotides matching TRBD1. With 4 bases clipped from V and 3 bases from J, the junction kept 6 bases outside the gene matches. This CDR3 has 15 amino acids. Germline CDR1 and CDR2: LNHDA and SQIVND (reference sequence). The DNA of the CDR3 is TGTGCCAGTAGTAGGAAAGGGACAGGGGTCTACGAGCAGTACTTC. Its protein is CASSRKGTGVYEQYF.

CDR3 loop: CAISESKGVQETQYF. The CDR3 DNA reads as TGTGCCATCAGTGAGTCGAAGGGAGTCCAAGAGACCCAGTACTTC. The chain uses TRBV10-3 and TRBJ2-5, with D perhaps TRBD2 (5 bases). The CDR3 extends over 15 amino acids. Trimming stripped 0 bases from V and 1 base from J, with 9 bases between. The germline gives CDR1 ENHRY, CDR2 SYGVKD.

This clone was recorded once. This sequence joins TRBV15 and TRBJ2-3, with a weak D call TRBD1 (6 bases). This CDR3 is built from 16 residues. Germline CDR1 reads LNHNV; CDR2 reads YYDKDF (reference sequence). Trimming shortened V by 0 bases and J by 6 bases, and 16 bases separated the two germline ends. The CDR3 region is CATSRDGQPAWDTQYF. The DNA for the CDR3 is TGTGCCACCAGCAGAGATGGACAGCCTGCTTGGGATACGCAGTATTTT.